The 17 T cell receptor beta chains below were found in one sample sequenced in a study of shared clonotypes between healthy human individuals. The repertoire was sequenced with immunoSEQ multiplex PCR; TCRdb's copy has only in-frame clones and lacks some. The table records about 1.9 million clones, just under 95% of them present only once. CD45RO-negative, CCR7-positively selected cells formed the naive CD8 fraction, excluding terminally differentiated effector memory CD45RA+ cells. Sequencing was done on a sample of naive CD8+ T cells from PBMCs. The receptor source for this set is a man aged 18 to 30 in good health. Some clones in this sample may be carry-over from other donors' samples.

This chain links TRBV29-1 with TRBJ2-7; no definite D call. The CDR3 spans 14 residues. Between the trimmed V and J ends, which lost 1 base and 3 bases, there was a span of 13 bases. Germline V lookup: CDR1 SQVTM, CDR2 ANQGSEA. The CDR3 sequence is CSVEGGVNFYEQYF. For the CDR3, the DNA is TGCAGCGTTGAAGGAGGCGTGAATTTCTACGAGCAGTACTTC.

In DNA, the CDR3 is TGTGCCAGCAGCCCACTAGCGGAGGAAGAGACCCAGTACTTC. Translation gives CASSPLAEEETQYF. The V call is TRBV11-1, the J call TRBJ2-5, with TRBD2 matching over 8 bases. The CDR3 contains 14 residues. CDR1 and CDR2 (germline): SGHAT, FQDESV (reference sequence). The V and J ends lost 5 bases and 3 bases, in that order; junction bases with no gene match: 5.

This clone has just one count. The chain carries TRBV7-9 and TRBJ2-7; 14 bases are shared with TRBD2. Germline-derived CDR1 and CDR2 are SEHNR and FQNEAQ (reference sequence). The V segment lost 8 bases and the J segment 0 bases; nucleotides outside the gene matches: 3. CDR3 length: 15 amino acids. CDR3 in amino acids: CASGGTSGSSYEQYF. CDR3 DNA: TGTGCCAGCGGCGGGACTAGCGGGAGCTCCTACGAGCAGTACTTC.

This chain connects TRBV5-8 to TRBJ2-1, with D unclear. This CDR3 has 11 residues. The germline V gene has CDR1 SGHTS and CDR2 YDEGEE. Trimming took off 4 bases at V and 5 bases at J, with 4 bases between the two ends. The CDR3: CASSANNEQFF. The CDR3 DNA reads as TGTGCCAGCAGCGCCAACAATGAGCAGTTCTTC. The full variable domain, its missing parts supplied by reference TRBV5-8 and TRBJ2-1, is EAGVTQSPTHLIKTRGQQATLRCSPISGHTSVYWYQQALGLGLQFLLWYDEGEERNRGNFPPRFSGRQFPNYSSELNVNALELEDSALYLCASSANNEQFFGPGTRLTVL.

Only one count was recorded for this clone. The CDR3 coding sequence is TGTGCCAGCTCTACCCTCGCGGAGCCCCCCGGGGAGCAGTACTTC. This codes for CASSTLAEPPGEQYF. J is TRBJ2-7 and V is TRBV27; D remains ambiguous. The V end was cut by 8 bases, the J end by 7 bases, with 24 bases between. The germline CDR1 and CDR2 sequences are MNHEY and SMNVEV (reference sequence). This CDR3 is built from 15 residues.

This chain links TRBV9 with TRBJ2-7, with D perhaps TRBD2 (6 bases). This CDR3 comprises 15 residues. The V end lost 2 bases, the J end lost 0 bases, and 12 bases lay between the germline ends. Germline CDR1 SGDLS, CDR2 YYNGEE. CDR3 nucleotides: TGTGCCAGCAGCGTGACTAGTTCCCACTCCTACGAGCAGTACTTC. Translated, it gives CASSVTSSHSYEQYF.

The rearrangement uses TRBV4-2 and TRBJ2-7; D perhaps matches TRBD1 (5 bases). This CDR3 has 14 amino acids. Germline CDR1 LGHNA, CDR2 YNFKEQ. V lost 1 base to trimming and J lost 0 bases, with 7 bases between them. The CDR3 sequence: CASSQGTNSYEQYF. The CDR3 DNA sequence: TGTGCCAGCAGCCAAGGGACAAACTCCTACGAGCAGTACTTC.

The chain's CDR3 is CASSRTEINYGYTF. The CDR3 DNA follows: TGTGCCAGCAGTCGGACGGAGATTAACTATGGCTACACCTTC. The chain links TRBV2 to TRBJ1-2; no firm D call. Germline values: CDR1 SNHLY, CDR2 FYNNEI. The V end was cut by 5 bases, the J end by 1 base, with 11 bases between. The CDR3 covers 14 residues. Full variable domain (outside the CDR3, taken from reference TRBV2 and TRBJ1-2): EPEVTQTPSHQVTQMGQEVILRCVPISNHLYFYWYRQILGQKVEFLVSFYNNEISEKSEIFDDQFSVERPDGSNFTLKIRSTKLEDSAMYFCASSRTEINYGYTFGSGTRLTVV.

The rearrangement uses TRBV28 and TRBJ2-7; D not resolved. This CDR3 is 15 amino acids long. V lost 6 bases, J lost 2 bases, and 17 bases lay in between. The germline CDR1 and CDR2 sequences are MDHEN and SYDVKM. The DNA of the CDR3 is TGTGCCAGCAGCCTCTACAAGTCCCGGCCCTACGAGCAGTACTTC. Protein product: CASSLYKSRPYEQYF. The variable domain in full, with the rest retrieved from reference TRBV28 and TRBJ2-7, is DVKVTQSSRYLVKRTGEKVFLECVQDMDHENMFWYRQDPGLGLRLIYFSYDVKMKEKGDIPEGYSVSREKKERFSLILESASTNQTSMYLCASSLYKSRPYEQYFGPGTRLTVT.

The chain couples TRBV11-1 to TRBJ2-7; no firm D call. V shed 5 bases and J shed 3 bases, with 5 bases lying between them. This CDR3 has 11 amino acids. Germline CDR1 SGHAT, CDR2 FQDESV (reference sequence). The CDR3 is CASSLYYEQYF. Written as DNA, the CDR3 is TGTGCCAGCAGCCTTTACTACGAGCAGTACTTC.

This chain joins TRBV6-1 and TRBJ1-1; unclear D gene. This CDR3 is built from 12 residues. Trimming stripped 2 bases from V and 6 bases from J, with 7 bases between. Per germline, CDR1 MNHNS and CDR2 SASEGT. The CDR3 loop reads CASSEPVAEAFF. CDR3 nucleotide sequence: TGTGCCAGCAGTGAACCCGTCGCTGAAGCTTTCTTT.

This clone was counted once. The rearrangement uses TRBV9 and TRBJ2-7, with TRBD1 as a possible D gene (5 bases). This CDR3 region has 17 residues. The germline CDR1 and CDR2 sequences are SGDLS and YYNGEE. V gave up 0 bases and J gave up 5 bases, with 21 bases separating them. The CDR3 protein is CASSVGGWGGPGDEQYF. In nucleotides, the CDR3 is TGTGCCAGCAGCGTAGGGGGATGGGGCGGCCCCGGAGACGAGCAGTACTTC.

J is TRBJ1-2 and V is TRBV27; a weak D match, TRBD1 (5 bases). There are 17 residues in the CDR3. Germline values: CDR1 MNHEY, CDR2 SMNVEV (reference sequence). The V and J ends lost 5 bases and 5 bases respectively, with 24 bases between them. The CDR3 DNA is TGTGCCAGCAGTCCGAAGGCGGGAGGGCAGGGAGTATATGGCTACACCTTC. Translation gives CASSPKAGGQGVYGYTF.

The chain joins TRBV27 to TRBJ1-1; no clear D. This CDR3 is 13 amino acids long. Germline values: CDR1 MNHEY, CDR2 SMNVEV (reference sequence). Trimming shortened V by 6 bases and J by 4 bases, and 12 bases separated the two germline ends. CDR3 bases: TGTGCCAGCAGCCCCGGACTGGGCACTGAAGCTTTCTTT. Protein product: CASSPGLGTEAFF.

This chain links TRBV7-2 with TRBJ2-1, with D possibly being TRBD2 (6 bases). V was cut by 2 bases and J by 4 bases, with 15 bases left in between. The CDR3 spans 16 residues. Germline CDR1 SGHTA, CDR2 FQGNSA. The CDR3, as DNA: TGTGCCAGCAGCTTAAATCCTGAGGGACTTTACAATGAGCAGTTCTTC. It translates to CASSLNPEGLYNEQFF.

The V call is TRBV10-2, the J call TRBJ2-5, with D unclear. This CDR3 has 14 amino acids. Germline V CDR1 and CDR2: WSHSY, SAAADI. V lost 10 bases, J lost 5 bases, and 20 bases lay in between. The CDR3 loop reads CATLPDRLGETQYF. CDR3 DNA sequence: TGCGCCACCCTCCCCGACCGCCTAGGGGAGACCCAGTACTTC.

The chain links TRBV10-3 to TRBJ1-4; D is perhaps TRBD1 (5 bases). Germline CDR1 ENHRY, CDR2 SYGVKD. With 0 bases removed from V and 0 bases from J, the gap between germline ends came to 20 bases. The CDR3 covers 20 residues. CDR3 sequence (DNA): TGTGCCATCAGTGAGTCTCCCTTCGCGTTGGACACTGCAACTAATGAAAAACTGTTTTTT. As protein: CAISESPFALDTATNEKLFF.